This entry describes one T cell receptor (beta chain). This sample stems from a study of blood T cell repertoires in COVID-19. The V gene lost 6 bases and the J gene lost 3 bases, with 11 bases spanning the gap. CDR3 length equals 13 residues. The germline V gene has CDR1 MDHEN and CDR2 SYDVKM. The data were produced by immunoSEQ multiplex PCR, yet TCRdb's version contains in-frame clones alone and is incomplete. The sample carries almost 20,000 clones, about four fifths recorded once. The TCR was taken from an elderly man with acute or convalescent COVID-19. Material: peripheral blood. The chain employs TRBV28 and TRBJ1-1; a weak D match, TRBD1 (5 bases). This CDR3 is CASRAGQHTEAFF. The CDR3 coding sequence is TGTGCCAGCAGGGCGGGGCAGCACACTGAAGCTTTCTTT.